The sequence of this T cell receptor (beta chain) was determined in a study of cytomegalovirus exposure and HLA in healthy donors. Overall study results and limits: Overall, roughly 150 TCR beta chains were annotated as cytomegalovirus-associated.

Though nominally healthy at sampling, donors likely had unrecorded immune exposures. CDR1 is SGHDN and CDR2 is FVKESK in the germline V gene. Trimming cost V 4 bases and J 0 bases, with 3 bases left between them. This CDR3 has 12 residues. About this clone itself: The target antigen is unknown.

Both 60 Vbeta primers and 13 Jbeta primers went into the PCR. Methods used by the authors: Unique TCR beta chains numbered around 80 million in a later analysis, with roughly 9.9 million shared. The table came from immunoSEQ multiplex PCR; TCRdb's copy has only in-frame clones and leaves some out. The V and J calls and clone size come from that table; D and trimming were worked out from the DNA. This table has roughly 100,000 clones, about two thirds appearing once. The clonotype was recovered from a boy between 5 and 17 years old in good health and CMV-seronegative. Specimen: PBMCs. The rearrangement joins TRBV14 to TRBJ2-5; D is unresolved. The CDR3 spells CASSLNQETQYF. CDR3 DNA: TGTGCCAGCAGCCTAAACCAAGAGACCCAGTACTTC.